The clone carrying this T cell receptor (beta chain) was seen just once. The CDR3 consists of 11 residues. V shed 8 bases and J shed 3 bases, with 8 bases lying between them. CDR1 and CDR2 from the germline V gene are MDHEN and SYDVKM. In the authors' methods: Estimation of nucleated cell counts relied on the amplification of reference gene primers. The assay was immunoSEQ multiplex PCR, and TCRdb's table has in-frame clones only and misses some. V and J calls and clone size come straight from that table; D and trimming were deduced from the DNA. Among 200,000 to 250,000 clones listed, 92% were seen once. This sample is part of a study of blood T cell repertoires in COVID-19. Study context: The United States, Italy and Spain were the sources of the acute and convalescent COVID-19 samples. Sources were T cells, B-cell-depleted T cells, or PBMCs; the material itself was cDNA or gDNA.

The chain links TRBV28 to TRBJ2-7; no definite D call. The specimen sequenced was peripheral blood. This clonotype originated in a man in his thirties or forties with acute or convalescent COVID-19. The CDR3 nucleotides read TGTGCCAGCTCTGTCTTCTACGAGCAGTACTTC. Its protein product is CASSVFYEQYF.